This TCR beta chain was sequenced in a study of shared clonotypes between healthy human individuals. The protocol was immunoSEQ multiplex PCR, while the TCRdb copy is restricted to in-frame clones and leaves out a portion. The sample shows 650,000 to 700,000 clones, about 90% of them seen only once. Germline lookup yields CDR1 MNHEY and CDR2 SMNVEV (reference sequence). J was trimmed by 4 bases and V by 5 bases; bases with no gene match: 14. This CDR3 region has 17 residues. The TCR comes from a young man in good health. Some clones in this sample may be carry-over from other donors' samples. Sequencing was performed on memory CD8+ T cells from PBMCs. Sample subset: CD45RO+ cells pooled with CCR7-negative TemRA cells. J is TRBJ2-7 and V is TRBV27; the match to TRBD2 covers 10 bases. CDR3 in amino acids: CASSPIAGGTGRYEQYF. The CDR3 DNA reads as TGTGCCAGCAGTCCGATAGCGGGAGGCACCGGGAGGTACGAGCAGTACTTC.